Presented here are 16 T cell receptor beta chains from one specimen sequenced in a study of T cell responses to AZD1222 COVID-19 vaccine (dated by TCRdb to the early 2020s). The time point tag for this specimen amounts to: baseline before first vaccination. The method behind the library was the immunoSEQ multiplex PCR assay. The clones in this table, taken by TCRdb from immuneACCESS, are in-frame only. Not every clone is retained; where verified, under half of the shortfall comes from an unresolved V gene, and the cause of the rest is unknown. Counted in this sample were 150,000 to 180,000 clones; roughly nine tenths of them appeared once. 3.1% of the sample lies in the top ten. The sequencing used peripheral blood, collected on day 0 of AZD1222 vaccination. Receptors were obtained from an adult in good health.

This clone was recorded only once. The chain is built from TRBV7-9 and TRBJ2-1; TRBD2 matches at 8 bases. This CDR3 spans 15 amino acids. V shed 7 bases, J shed 4 bases, and the junction held 9 bases outside the gene matches. Germline V gives CDR1 SEHNR, CDR2 FQNEAQ (reference sequence). The CDR3 DNA follows: TGTGCCAGCACCAACCCAGGACTAGCTTACAATGAGCAGTTCTTC. It codes for CASTNPGLAYNEQFF.

The J gene is TRBJ2-2, the V gene TRBV15, with a weak D call TRBD1 (5 bases). This CDR3 has 16 residues. Looked up from germline, CDR1 is LNHNV and CDR2 is YYDKDF (reference sequence). Trimming pared 0 bases from V and 6 bases from J, leaving 14 bases between. Here the CDR3 reads CATSRDLTVSAGELFF. CDR3 DNA sequence: TGTGCCACCAGCAGAGATTTGACAGTATCAGCCGGGGAGCTGTTTTTT.

This chain connects TRBV5-1 to TRBJ2-3, with no clear D. Germline lookup yields CDR1 SGHRS and CDR2 YFSETQ. There are 13 residues in the CDR3. V lost 4 bases to trimming and J lost 0 bases, with 6 bases between them. DNA for the CDR3: TGCGCCAGCAGCCCCTCTAGCACAGATACGCAGTATTTT. Amino acids: CASSPSSTDTQYF. The full variable domain, in which reference TRBV5-1 and TRBJ2-3 provide the parts outside the CDR3, is KAGVTQTPRYLIKTRGQQVTLSCSPISGHRSVSWYQQTPGQGLQFLFEYFSETQRNKGNFPGRFSGRQFSNSRSEMNVSTLELGDSALYLCASSPSSTDTQYFGPGTRLTVL.

The CDR3 sequence: CASSLGTGYSGNTIYF. CDR3 DNA: TGTGCCAGCAGCTTGGGGACAGGGTATTCTGGAAACACCATATATTTT. The V call is TRBV7-2, the J call TRBJ1-3, with 9 bases fitting TRBD1. V trimming: 3 bases; J trimming: 1 base; junction bases outside the gene matches: 4. This CDR3 has 16 amino acids. CDR1 SGHTA and CDR2 FQGNSA come from the germline V gene.

This clone was found a few times. The chain is built from TRBV6-5 and TRBJ2-3, with 7 bases identical to TRBD2. CDR3 length: 11 residues. CDR1 and CDR2 from the germline V gene are MNHEY and SVGAGI. After removal of 4 bases from V and 8 bases from J, the junction contained 0 bases not matched to a gene. CDR3 sequence reads: CASSSSGTQYF. The CDR3 DNA sequence: TGTGCCAGCAGTTCTAGCGGTACGCAGTATTTT.

The chain combines TRBV12-3 or TRBV12-4 with TRBJ2-7; 8 bases align to TRBD2. This CDR3 has 13 residues. Trimming removed 3 bases from V and 10 bases from J; junction bases left unmatched: 8. The DNA of the CDR3 is TGTGCCAGCAGTTTCTCGGGGGGGGCTATCCAGTACTTC. Its protein product is CASSFSGGAIQYF.

The V and J genes are TRBV9 and TRBJ2-6; 9 bases agree with TRBD2. Germline CDR1 is SGDLS and CDR2 is YYNGEE. The V segment lost 0 bases and the J segment 0 bases; nucleotides outside the gene matches: 4. The CDR3 covers 18 residues. The DNA for the CDR3 is TGTGCCAGCAGCGTAGCCCCAGCGGGGGGCTCTGGGGCCAACGTCCTGACTTTC. Translating gives CASSVAPAGGSGANVLTF.

V is TRBV10-3 and J is TRBJ1-2, with D uncertain. The CDR3 runs to 12 residues. Germline V gene data show CDR1 as ENHRY and CDR2 as SYGVKD. The V gene lost 2 bases and the J gene lost 8 bases, with 9 bases spanning the gap. CDR3 region: CAISEKGIGYTF. CDR3 DNA: TGTGCCATCAGTGAGAAGGGAATAGGCTACACCTTC.

The V call is TRBV29-1, the J call TRBJ1-6; 8 bases agree with TRBD1. The CDR3 spans 16 residues. CDR1 and CDR2 (germline): SQVTM, ANQGSEA. The CDR3 spells CSRRGGWTGKNSPLHF. The CDR3, as DNA: TGCAGTCGACGGGGGGGATGGACAGGGAAAAATTCACCCCTCCACTTT.

CDR3 in DNA: TGTGCCAGCAGCCCGCAGGGGGCGCGGACTGAAGCTTTCTTT. The encoded protein is CASSPQGARTEAFF. The rearrangement uses TRBV7-9 and TRBJ1-1, with TRBD1 matching 8 bases. CDR3 length: 14 amino acids. V gave up 5 bases and J gave up 5 bases; unmatched junction bases: 7. Germline lookup yields CDR1 SEHNR and CDR2 FQNEAQ (reference sequence). Full variable domain (remainder filled in from reference TRBV7-9 and TRBJ1-1): DTGVSQNPRHKITKRGQNVTFRCDPISEHNRLYWYRQTLGQGPEFLTYFQNEAQLEKSRLLSDRFSAERPKGSFSTLEIQRTEQGDSAMYLCASSPQGARTEAFFGQGTRLTVV.

The chain carries TRBV10-3 and TRBJ2-1; 8 nucleotides line up with TRBD2. The germline gives CDR1 ENHRY, CDR2 SYGVKD. Trimming took 5 bases from V and 2 from J; bases not matched to a gene: 8. This CDR3 comprises 16 residues. This CDR3 reads CAISPLTGGTYNEQFF. The CDR3 DNA is TGTGCCATCAGTCCCCTGACGGGGGGGACCTACAATGAGCAGTTCTTC.

This chain uses TRBV2 with TRBJ2-7, with a tentative D call TRBD2 (5 bases). The germline CDR1 and CDR2 sequences are SNHLY and FYNNEI. The CDR3 loop spans 13 amino acids. The V end was cut by 6 bases, the J end by 5 bases, with 14 bases between. Here the CDR3 DNA reads TGTGCCAGCAGCGTCCTAGAGGGCAACGAGCAGTACTTC. This translates into CASSVLEGNEQYF.

This chain connects TRBV5-1 to TRBJ1-2; weak D call: TRBD1 (5 bases). The CDR3 is 14 residues long. In germline, CDR1 is SGHRS, CDR2 YFSETQ. The V gene lost 4 bases and the J gene lost 7 bases, with 17 bases spanning the gap. The CDR3 nucleotides read TGCGCCAGCAGCCTACAGTCGACAGAGGCTGGCTACACCTTC. Translation gives CASSLQSTEAGYTF.

This clone was seen a single time. In the same sample, other DNA sequences code for this CDR3. The chain has TRBV6-5 and TRBJ1-1, with D unresolved. Germline CDR1 is MNHEY and CDR2 is SVGAGI. Deletions cut 1 base from V and 1 base from J, with 7 bases between. The CDR3 covers 14 residues. The CDR3 nucleotides read TGTGCCAGCAGTTACTTAACCGGGAACACTGAAGCTTTCTTT. Translation gives CASSYLTGNTEAFF.

This sequence joins TRBV10-3 and TRBJ2-2; 10 positions match TRBD1. The CDR3 loop spans 14 amino acids. The germline CDR1 and CDR2 sequences are ENHRY and SYGVKD. Germline trimming cut 7 bases from V and 3 bases from J; bases unmatched to any gene: 2. CDR3 region: CAITGTGDTGELFF. The CDR3 DNA follows: TGTGCCATCACGGGGACAGGGGACACCGGGGAGCTGTTTTTT.

The chain combines TRBV5-1 with TRBJ1-1; TRBD1 matches 8 bases. The germline V gene has CDR1 SGHRS and CDR2 YFSETQ. After removal of 5 bases from V and 4 bases from J, the junction contained 4 bases not matched to a gene. CDR3 length: 13 amino acids. The CDR3 DNA sequence: TGCGCCAGCAGGGACAGGGTTGGCACTGAAGCTTTCTTT. Its translation: CASRDRVGTEAFF.